These T cell receptor beta chains were read from a single sample in a study of blood T cell repertoires in COVID-19. The assay was immunoSEQ multiplex PCR, and TCRdb's table has in-frame clones only and misses some. The table lists around 100,000 clones, around four fifths of them singletons. The sequenced sample was peripheral blood. All receptors derive from a human donor in a cohort sampled during active COVID-19. CDR3s include the opening cysteine and the closing phenylalanine or tryptophan. A D gene is named only where the DNA matches it firmly. Size tells how often a clone was seen (once, few, many) or the class of an expanded clone, and some rows leave it out.

clone size	J gene	D gene	V gene	CDR3 DNA	CDR3 protein
-	TRBJ1-1	TRBD1	TRBV5-6	TGTGCCAGCAGCTTGTATGAGGACAGGAGCACTGAAGCTTTCTTT	CASSLYEDRSTEAFF
-	TRBJ1-4	-	TRBV4-2	TGTGCCAGCAGCCAAGATTTAGCAGGGCCGACGGAAAAACTGTTTTTT	CASSQDLAGPTEKLFF
once	TRBJ1-1	-	TRBV7-2	TGTGCCAGCAGCTTAGTGCGCACTGAAGCTTTCTTT	CASSLVRTEAFF
-	TRBJ2-4	TRBD1	TRBV11-1	TGTGCCAGCAGTAGGGACAGTTCTTTTGACATTCAGTACTTC	CASSRDSSFDIQYF
few	TRBJ1-5	TRBD1	TRBV19	TGTGCCACTTCGGGACAGGCTAATCAGCCCCAGCATTTT	CATSGQANQPQHF
-	TRBJ2-3	TRBD2	TRBV3-1/TRBV3-2	TGTGCCAGCAGCCCCACGACGGGGGGGCCCGTGGATACGCAGTATTTT	CASSPTTGGPVDTQYF
-	TRBJ2-4	TRBD2	TRBV7-3	TGTGCCAGCAGCTTACAGGGAGGGGCCAAAAACATTCAGTACTTC	CASSLQGGAKNIQYF
-	TRBJ2-5	TRBD1	TRBV5-1	TGCGCCAGCGGACTTACAGGGGCCCAAGAGACCCAGTACTTC	CASGLTGAQETQYF
-	TRBJ1-2	TRBD1	TRBV4-1	TGCGCCAGCAGCCAAGGCAGAAGGACAGGGCAAGGCTACACCTTC	CASSQGRRTGQGYTF
-	TRBJ1-2	-	TRBV3-1/TRBV3-2	TGTGCCAGCAGCCAAAACAGCCTCTATGGCTACACCTTC	CASSQNSLYGYTF